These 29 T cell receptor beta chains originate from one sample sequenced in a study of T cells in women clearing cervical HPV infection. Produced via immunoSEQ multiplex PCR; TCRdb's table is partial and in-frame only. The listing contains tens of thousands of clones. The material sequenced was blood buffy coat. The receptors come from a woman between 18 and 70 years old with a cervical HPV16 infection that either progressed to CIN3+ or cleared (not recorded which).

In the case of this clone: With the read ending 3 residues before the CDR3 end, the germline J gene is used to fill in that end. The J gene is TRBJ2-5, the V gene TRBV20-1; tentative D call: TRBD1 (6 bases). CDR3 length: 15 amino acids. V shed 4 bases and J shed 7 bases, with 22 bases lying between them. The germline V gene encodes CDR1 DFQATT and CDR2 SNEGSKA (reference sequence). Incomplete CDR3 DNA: TGCAGTGCTAAAACTGAGGACAGTGAGGTTGGGACC. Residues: CSAKTEDSEVGT. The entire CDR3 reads CSAKTEDSEVGTQYF.

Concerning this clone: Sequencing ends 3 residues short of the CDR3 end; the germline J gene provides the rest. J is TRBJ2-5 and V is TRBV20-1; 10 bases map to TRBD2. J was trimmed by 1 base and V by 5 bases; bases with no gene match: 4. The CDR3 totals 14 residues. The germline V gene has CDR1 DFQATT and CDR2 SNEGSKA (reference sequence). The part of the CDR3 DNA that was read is TGCAGTGCTCGGACTAGCGGAAGCCAAGAGACC. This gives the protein CSARTSGSQET. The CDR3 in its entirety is CSARTSGSQETQYF.

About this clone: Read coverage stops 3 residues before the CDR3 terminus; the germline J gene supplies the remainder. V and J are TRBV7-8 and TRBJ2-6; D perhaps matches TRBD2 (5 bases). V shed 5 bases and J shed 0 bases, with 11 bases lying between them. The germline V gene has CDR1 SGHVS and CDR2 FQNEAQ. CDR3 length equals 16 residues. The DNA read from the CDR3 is TGTGCCAGCAGCCTCCAAACTAGCTCTGGGGCCAACGTC. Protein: CASSLQTSSGANV. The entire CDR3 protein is CASSLQTSSGANVLTF.

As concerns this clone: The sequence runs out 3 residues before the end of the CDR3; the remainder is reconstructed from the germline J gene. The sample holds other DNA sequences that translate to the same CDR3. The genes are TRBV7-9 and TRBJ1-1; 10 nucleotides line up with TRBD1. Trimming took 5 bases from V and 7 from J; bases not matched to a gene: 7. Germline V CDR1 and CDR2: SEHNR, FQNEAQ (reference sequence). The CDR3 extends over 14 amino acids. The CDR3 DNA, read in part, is TGTGCCAGCAGCCCCCGACAGGGGGCCGGTGAA. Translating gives CASSPRQGAGE. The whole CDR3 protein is CASSPRQGAGEAFF.

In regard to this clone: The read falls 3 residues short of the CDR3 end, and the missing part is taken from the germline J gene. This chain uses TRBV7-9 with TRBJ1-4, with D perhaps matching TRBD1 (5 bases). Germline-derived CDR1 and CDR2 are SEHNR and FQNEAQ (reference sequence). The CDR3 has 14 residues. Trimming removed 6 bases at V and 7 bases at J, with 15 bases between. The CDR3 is CASSHTPGFEKLFF. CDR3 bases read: TGTGCCAGCAGTCATACTCCAGGGTTTGAAAAA.

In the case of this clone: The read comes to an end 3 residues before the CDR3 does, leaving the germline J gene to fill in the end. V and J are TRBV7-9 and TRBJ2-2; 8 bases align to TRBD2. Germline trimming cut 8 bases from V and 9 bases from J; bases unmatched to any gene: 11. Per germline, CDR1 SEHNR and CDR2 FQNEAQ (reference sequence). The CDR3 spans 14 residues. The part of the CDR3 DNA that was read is TGTGCCAGCGCCACGGGACTAGAGGCCAGGGAG. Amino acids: CASATGLEARE. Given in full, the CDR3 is CASATGLEARELFF.

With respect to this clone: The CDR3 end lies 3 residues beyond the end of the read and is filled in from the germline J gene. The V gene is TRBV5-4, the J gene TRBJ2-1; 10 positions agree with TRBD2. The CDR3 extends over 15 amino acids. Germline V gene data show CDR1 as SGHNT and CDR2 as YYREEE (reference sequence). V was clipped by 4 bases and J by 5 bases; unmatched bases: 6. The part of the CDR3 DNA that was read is TGTGCCAGCAGCCACGGACTAGCGGAAGACAATGAG. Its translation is CASSHGLAEDNE. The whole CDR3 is CASSHGLAEDNEQFF.

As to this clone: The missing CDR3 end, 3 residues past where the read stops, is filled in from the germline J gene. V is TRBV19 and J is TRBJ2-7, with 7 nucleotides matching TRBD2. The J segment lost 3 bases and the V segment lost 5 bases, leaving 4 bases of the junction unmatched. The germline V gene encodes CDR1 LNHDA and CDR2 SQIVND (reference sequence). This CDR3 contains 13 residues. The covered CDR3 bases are TGTGCCAGTAGTCCCGGACTAGACTACGAG. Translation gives CASSPGLDYE. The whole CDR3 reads CASSPGLDYEQYF.

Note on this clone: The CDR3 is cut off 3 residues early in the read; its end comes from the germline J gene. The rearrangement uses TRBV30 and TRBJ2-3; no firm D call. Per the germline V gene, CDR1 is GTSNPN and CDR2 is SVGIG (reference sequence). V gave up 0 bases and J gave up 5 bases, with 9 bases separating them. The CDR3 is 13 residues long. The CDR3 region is CAWSVLTGDTQYF. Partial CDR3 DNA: TGTGCCTGGAGTGTACTTACGGGAGATACG.

The covered CDR3 bases are TGTGCCAGTAGTACTTCAGGGGGCGGCTCCTACAATGAG. Translation gives CASSTSGGGSYNE. The complete CDR3 reads CASSTSGGGSYNEQFF. The chain combines TRBV19 with TRBJ2-1; TRBD1 agrees at 8 bases. The read falls 3 residues short of the CDR3 end, and the missing part is taken from the germline J gene. Trimming took 4 bases from V and 0 from J; bases not matched to a gene: 5. The CDR3 has 16 residues. The germline V gene encodes CDR1 LNHDA and CDR2 SQIVND (reference sequence).

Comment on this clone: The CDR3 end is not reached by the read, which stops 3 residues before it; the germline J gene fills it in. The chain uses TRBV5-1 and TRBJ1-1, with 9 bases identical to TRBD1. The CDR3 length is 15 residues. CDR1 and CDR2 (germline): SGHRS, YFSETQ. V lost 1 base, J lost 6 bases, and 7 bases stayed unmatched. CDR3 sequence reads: CASSLWGQGGSEAFF. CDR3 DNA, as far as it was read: TGCGCCAGCAGCTTGTGGGGACAGGGAGGCTCTGAA.

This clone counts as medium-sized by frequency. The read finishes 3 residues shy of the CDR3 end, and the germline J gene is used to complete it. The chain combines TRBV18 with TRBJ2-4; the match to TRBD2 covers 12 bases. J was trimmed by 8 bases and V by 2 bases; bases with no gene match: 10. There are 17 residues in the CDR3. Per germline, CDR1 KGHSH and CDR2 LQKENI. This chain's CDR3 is CASSPSASGRALDIQYF. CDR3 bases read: TGTGCCAGCTCACCATCGGCTAGCGGGAGGGCCTTGGACATT.

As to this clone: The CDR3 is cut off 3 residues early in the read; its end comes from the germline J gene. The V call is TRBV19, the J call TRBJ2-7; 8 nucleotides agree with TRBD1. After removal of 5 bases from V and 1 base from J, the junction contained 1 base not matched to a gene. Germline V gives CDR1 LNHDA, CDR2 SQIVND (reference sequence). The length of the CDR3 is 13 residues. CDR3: CASSWDRSYEQYF. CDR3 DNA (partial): TGTGCCAGTAGTTGGGACAGGTCCTACGAG.

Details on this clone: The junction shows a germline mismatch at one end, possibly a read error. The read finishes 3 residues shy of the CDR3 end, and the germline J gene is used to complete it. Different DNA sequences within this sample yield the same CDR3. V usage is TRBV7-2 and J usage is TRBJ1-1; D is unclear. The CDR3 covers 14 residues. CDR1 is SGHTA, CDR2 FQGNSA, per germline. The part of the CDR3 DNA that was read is TGTGCCAGCAGATTACAAGGGCAGAACACTGAG. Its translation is CASRLQGQNTE. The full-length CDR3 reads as CASRLQGQNTEAFF.

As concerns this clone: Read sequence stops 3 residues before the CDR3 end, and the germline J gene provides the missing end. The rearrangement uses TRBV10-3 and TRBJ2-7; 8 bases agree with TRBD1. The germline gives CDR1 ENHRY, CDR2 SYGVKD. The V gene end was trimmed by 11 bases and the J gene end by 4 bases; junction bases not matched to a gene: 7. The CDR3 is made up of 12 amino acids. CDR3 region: CAAGQGAYEQYF. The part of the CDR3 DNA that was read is TGTGCCGCCGGACAGGGAGCTTACGAG.

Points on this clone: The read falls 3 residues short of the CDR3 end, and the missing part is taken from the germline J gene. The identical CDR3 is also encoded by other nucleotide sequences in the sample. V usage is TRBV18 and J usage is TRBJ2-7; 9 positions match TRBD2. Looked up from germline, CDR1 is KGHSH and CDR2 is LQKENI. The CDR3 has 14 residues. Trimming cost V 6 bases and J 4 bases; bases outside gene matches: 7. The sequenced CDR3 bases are TGTGCCAGCTCCCCTTTAGCGGGGGCATACGAG. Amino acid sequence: CASSPLAGAYE. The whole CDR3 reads CASSPLAGAYEQYF.

This CDR3 reads CASSQLADSYNEQFF. Incomplete CDR3 DNA: TGTGCCAGCAGCCAACTAGCGGACTCCTACAATGAG. The chain employs TRBV7-2 and TRBJ2-1; 8 nucleotides align to TRBD2. Read coverage stops 3 residues before the CDR3 terminus; the germline J gene supplies the remainder. The CDR3 length is 15 residues. The V and J ends lost 5 bases and 0 bases, in that order; junction bases with no gene match: 3. CDR1 is SGHTA, CDR2 FQGNSA, per germline.

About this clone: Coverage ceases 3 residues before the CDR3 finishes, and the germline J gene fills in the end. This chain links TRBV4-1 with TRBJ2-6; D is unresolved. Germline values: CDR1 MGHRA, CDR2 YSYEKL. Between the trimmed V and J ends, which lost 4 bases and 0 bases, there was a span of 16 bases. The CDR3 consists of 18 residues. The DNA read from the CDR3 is TGCGCCAGCAGCCCAAGACCGACATCCACCTCTGGGGCCAACGTC. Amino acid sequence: CASSPRPTSTSGANV. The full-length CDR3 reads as CASSPRPTSTSGANVLTF.

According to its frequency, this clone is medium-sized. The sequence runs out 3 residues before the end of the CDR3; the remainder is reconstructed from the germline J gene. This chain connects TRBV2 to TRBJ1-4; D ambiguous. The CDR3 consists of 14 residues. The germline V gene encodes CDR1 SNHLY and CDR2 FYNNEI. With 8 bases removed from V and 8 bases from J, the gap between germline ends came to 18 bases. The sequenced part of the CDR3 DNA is TGTGCCAGCGGTCGACTCGGAATAGGAGAAAAA. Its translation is CASGRLGIGEK. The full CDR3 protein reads CASGRLGIGEKLFF.

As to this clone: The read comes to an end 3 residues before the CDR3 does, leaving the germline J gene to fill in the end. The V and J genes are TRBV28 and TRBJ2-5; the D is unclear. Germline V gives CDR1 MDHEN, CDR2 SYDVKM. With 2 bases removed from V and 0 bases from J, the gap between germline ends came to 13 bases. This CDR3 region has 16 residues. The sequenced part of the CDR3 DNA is TGTGCCAGCAGTTTAGAGAGCTCCATGTACCAAGAGACC. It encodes CASSLESSMYQET. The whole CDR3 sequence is CASSLESSMYQETQYF.

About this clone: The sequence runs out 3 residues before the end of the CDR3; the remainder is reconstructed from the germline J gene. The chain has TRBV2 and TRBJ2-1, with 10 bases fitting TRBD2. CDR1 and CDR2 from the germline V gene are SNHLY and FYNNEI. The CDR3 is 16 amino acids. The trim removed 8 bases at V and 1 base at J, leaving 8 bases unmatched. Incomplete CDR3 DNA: TGTGCCAGCGGGCTAGCGGGAGTTAAGTCCTACAATGAG. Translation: CASGLAGVKSYNE. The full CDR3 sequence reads CASGLAGVKSYNEQFF.

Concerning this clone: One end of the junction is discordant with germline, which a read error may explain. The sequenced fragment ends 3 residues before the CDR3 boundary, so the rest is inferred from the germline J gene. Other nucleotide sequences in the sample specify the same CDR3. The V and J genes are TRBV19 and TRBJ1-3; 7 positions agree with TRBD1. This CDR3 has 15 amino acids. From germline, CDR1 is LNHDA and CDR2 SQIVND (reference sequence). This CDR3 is CASSTAGTAGNTIYF. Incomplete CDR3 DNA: TGTGCCAGTAGTACCGCCGGGACAGCTGGAAACACA.

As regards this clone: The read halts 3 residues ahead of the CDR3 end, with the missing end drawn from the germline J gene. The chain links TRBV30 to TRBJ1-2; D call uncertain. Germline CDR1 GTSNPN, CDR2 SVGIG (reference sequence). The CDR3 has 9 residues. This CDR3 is CAWSLCYTF. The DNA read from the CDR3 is TGTGCCTGGAGCTTGTGC.

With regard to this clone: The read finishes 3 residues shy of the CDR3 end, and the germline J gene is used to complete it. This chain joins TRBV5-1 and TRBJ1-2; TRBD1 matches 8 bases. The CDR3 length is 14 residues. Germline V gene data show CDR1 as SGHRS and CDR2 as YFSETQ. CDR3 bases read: TGCGCCAGCAGCTTGGGACAGGGGCTTCGGGGC. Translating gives CASSLGQGLRG. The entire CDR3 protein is CASSLGQGLRGYTF.

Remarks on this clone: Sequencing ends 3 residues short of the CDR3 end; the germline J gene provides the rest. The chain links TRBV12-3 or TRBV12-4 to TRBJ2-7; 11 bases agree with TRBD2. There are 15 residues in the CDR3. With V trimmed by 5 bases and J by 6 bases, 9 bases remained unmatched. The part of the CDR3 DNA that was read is TGTGCCAGCAGTCCTCGGACTAGCGGGCTGGCCGAG. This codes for CASSPRTSGLAE. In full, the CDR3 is CASSPRTSGLAEQYF.

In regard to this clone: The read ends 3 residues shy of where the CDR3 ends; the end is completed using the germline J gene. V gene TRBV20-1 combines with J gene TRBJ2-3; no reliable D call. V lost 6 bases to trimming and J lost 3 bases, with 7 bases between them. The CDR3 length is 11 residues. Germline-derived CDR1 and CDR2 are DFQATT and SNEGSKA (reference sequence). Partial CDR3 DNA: TGCAGTGCCCTTAGAACAGATACG. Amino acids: CSALRTDT. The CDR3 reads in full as CSALRTDTQYF.

CDR3 sequence reads: CASSPGVFPLTSLSTGELFF. Incomplete CDR3 DNA: TGTGCCAGCAGCCCGGGGGTGTTTCCTCTTACCTCTTTGTCAACCGGGGAG. V gene TRBV4-2 combines with J gene TRBJ2-2; D may be TRBD2 (6 bases). The read ends 3 residues shy of where the CDR3 ends; the end is completed using the germline J gene. There are 20 residues in the CDR3. V shed 4 bases and J shed 5 bases, with 29 bases lying between them. From germline, CDR1 is LGHNA and CDR2 YNFKEQ.

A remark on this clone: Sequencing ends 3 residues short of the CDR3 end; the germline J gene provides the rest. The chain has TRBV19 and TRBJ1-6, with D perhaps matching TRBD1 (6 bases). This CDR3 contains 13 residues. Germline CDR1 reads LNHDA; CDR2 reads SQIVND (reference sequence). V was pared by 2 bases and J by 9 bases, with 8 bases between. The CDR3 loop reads CASSINRVSPLHF. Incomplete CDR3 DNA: TGTGCCAGTAGTATAAACAGGGTTTCACCC.

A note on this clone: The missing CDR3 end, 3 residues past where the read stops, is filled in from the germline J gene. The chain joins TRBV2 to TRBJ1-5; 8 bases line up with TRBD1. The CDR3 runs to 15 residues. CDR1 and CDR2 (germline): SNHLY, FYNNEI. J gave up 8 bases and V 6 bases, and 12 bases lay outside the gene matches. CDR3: CASSGGLGQGKPQHF. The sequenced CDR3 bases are TGTGCCAGCAGCGGAGGATTAGGACAGGGTAAGCCC.